This T cell receptor beta chain stems from a study of blood T cell repertoires in COVID-19 (dated by TCRdb to between 2020 and 2021). Looking at the study overall: Samples covering the acute and convalescent phases of COVID-19 were provided by collaborators in the United States, Italy and Spain. The prospective study material was composed of cDNA or gDNA derived from T cells, B-cell-depleted T cells, or PBMCs. Deeply sampled blood TCRbeta repertoires from subjects exposed to, actively infected with, or recovered from COVID-19 were included in the dataset. The repertoires were released in a freely available public database meant as a resource for research on the immune response to SARS-CoV-2. Samples came from the ongoing ImmuneRACE study (first 160 participants) plus 1,254 subjects from 6 global collaborators. The sample metadata nearly always contained a de-identified subject ID, COVID-19 status, age in years and sex. Where available, HLA class I and class II types were obtained from metadata supplied by the sample provider rather than from assay-based typing. General conclusions and limits of the study: How much clinical and demographic metadata was included differed by source and by participant, and the metadata was provided uncurated.

CDR1 and CDR2 were assigned from the germline V gene as MNHEY and SVGAGI. From its cysteine to its phenylalanine, the CDR3 spans 12 amino acids. The only DNA kept is the CDR3, 36 bases in frame from the first base. V is reduced by 8 bases and J by 9 bases, leaving a spacing of 17 bases between them. This clone was seen a handful of times. Its target antigen remains unknown. No much larger clonotype is one base removed from it; base qualities were not supplied. Enrolling through a virtual design, the prospective study's participants ranged in age from roughly 18 to 100 years and lived across more than 20 United States geographic areas. Cohort assignment in the prospective study relied on participant-reported clinical history from a screening survey and a study questionnaire. Exposed participants had been in contact, within 2 weeks of entering the study, with a person who had a PCR-confirmed or clinician-diagnosed case of COVID-19. In the prospective study, whole blood, serum and a nasopharyngeal or oropharyngeal swab were collected from each participant by mobile phlebotomists. Additional blood draws and questionnaires over an approximately two-month period could optionally be provided by prospective study participants. Blood samples from the prospective study were shipped frozen or at room temperature prior to DNA extraction.

The immunoSEQ Assay, a bias-controlled multiplex PCR, was used to amplify TCRbeta CDR3 regions from genomic DNA. In the source study's methods: The number of nucleated cells in each sample was estimated from the amplification of reference gene primers within the assay. To quantify the absolute abundance of each unique TCRbeta CDR3 rearrangement, sequence reads were collapsed and filtered. Productive Simpson clonality was computed per sample as the square root of Simpson's diversity index over productive rearrangements. The clones in this table, taken by TCRdb from immuneACCESS, are in-frame only. Not every clone is retained; where verified, under half of the shortfall comes from an unresolved V gene, and the cause of the rest is unknown. V and J calls and clone size are those listed in that table; D and trimming were worked out from the DNA. This sample comprises some 270,000 clones, approximately 84% of them detected only once. The ten largest account for approximately 6.6% of the sample.

This TCR was sampled from a woman in her forties or fifties who had been exposed to COVID-19. The sequence is built from TRBV6-5 and TRBJ2-7; 5 matching bases give a weak D call of TRBD2. Sequencing was performed on PBMCs or T cells enriched from blood (not recorded which). The DNA is TGTGCCAGCGCGGTATTGACCGAGGGGCAGTACTTC. This sequence encodes CASAVLTEGQYF.